This is a list of T cell receptor beta chains from one sample in a study of blood T cells in healthy people across ages. TCRdb used MiXCR to reprocess the 5' RACE reads, holding one entry per CDR3 protein. Seen here are 2 million or so distinct CDR3 sequences, 49% observed once, and the top ten hold approximately 2.1%. Material: blood. These receptors all stem from a woman aged 35 to 49 in good health. Both conserved end residues are part of each CDR3. A D gene is named only where the DNA matches it firmly. Some rows mark clone size as missing; the rest say once, few, many or name a class of expanded clone.

V gene	clone size	D gene	J gene	CDR3 protein	CDR3 DNA
TRBV12-3/TRBV12-4	few	TRBD2	TRBJ2-3	CASRPSGGAGDTQYF	TGTGCCAGCAGACCTAGCGGGGGGGCAGGGGATACGCAGTATTTT
TRBV7-8	NA	NA	TRBJ2-1	CASSLRTGYNDQFF	TGTGCCAGCAGCTTAAGGACTGGTTACAATGATCAGTTCTTC
TRBV6-6	once	NA	TRBJ2-1	CASSLRGRGNEQFF	TGTGCCAGCAGTCTTAGGGGACGGGGTAATGAGCAGTTCTTC
TRBV9	NA	TRBD2	TRBJ2-3	CASSTSGVADTQYF	TGTGCCAGCAGTACCAGCGGGGTAGCAGATACGCAGTATTTT
TRBV7-2	NA	TRBD1	TRBJ2-7	CASSENRDRQYF	TGTGCCAGCAGCGAGAACCGGGACAGACAGTACTTC
TRBV5-1	NA	NA	TRBJ2-7	CASSLVAGSSYNEQYF	TGCGCCAGCAGCTTGGTTGCGGGTAGCTCCTACAATGAGCAGTACTTC
TRBV19	NA	NA	TRBJ1-2	CASSSTDGGYTF	TGTGCCAGTAGTTCTACGGACGGTGGCTACACCTTC
TRBV4-3	NA	TRBD2	TRBJ2-3	CASSLTGLAGESTDTQYF	TGCGCCAGCAGCCTTACGGGACTAGCGGGGGAGAGCACAGATACGCAGTATTTT
TRBV10-1	NA	TRBD2	TRBJ2-3	CASSDRIGGRAADTQYF	TGCGCCAGCAGTGACCGGATCGGCGGGAGGGCCGCTGATACGCAGTATTTT
TRBV7-2	NA	NA	TRBJ2-1	CASSLFYSEQFF	TGTGCCAGCAGCTTATTTTACAGTGAGCAGTTCTTC
TRBV3-1	NA	TRBD1	TRBJ2-3	CASSQVTGSTDTQYF	TGTGCCAGCAGCCAAGTGACAGGGAGCACAGATACGCAGTATTTT
TRBV9	few	NA	TRBJ1-2	CASSERQERGGYTF	TGTGCCAGCAGCGAGAGGCAGGAACGAGGCGGCTACACCTTC
TRBV20-1	few	NA	TRBJ2-7	CSAKQTILEQYF	TGCAGTGCTAAACAAACTATACTCGAGCAGTACTTC
TRBV4-3	NA	TRBD1	TRBJ2-7	CASSQEGQGGHEQYF	TGCGCCAGCAGCCAAGAGGGACAGGGGGGCCACGAGCAGTACTTC
TRBV4-3	NA	NA	TRBJ2-6	CASSQDGSEANVLTF	TGCGCCAGCAGCCAAGACGGATCTGAGGCCAACGTCCTGACTTTC
TRBV28	NA	NA	TRBJ2-1	CASGAGLPGSEQFF	TGTGCCAGCGGCGCTGGGTTACCGGGATCTGAGCAGTTCTTC
TRBV7-2	NA	NA	TRBJ2-3	CASSLRGTHGTRTDTQYF	TGTGCCAGCAGCCTGAGGGGGACACATGGAACCCGCACAGATACGCAGTATTTT
TRBV12-3/TRBV12-4	NA	NA	TRBJ1-3	CASSLYFSENSGNTIYF	TGTGCCAGCAGTTTATATTTCAGCGAGAACTCTGGAAACACCATATATTTT
TRBV20-1	NA	TRBD2	TRBJ2-3	CSARDWLAGATDTQYF	TGCAGTGCTAGAGATTGGCTAGCGGGGGCCACAGATACGCAGTATTTT
TRBV20-1	NA	NA	TRBJ2-1	CSASNRAGIKETQFF	TGCAGTGCTAGCAATCGGGCGGGGATAAAAGAGACCCAGTTCTTC
TRBV7-2	many	NA	TRBJ2-7	CASSRERTPAYEQYF	TGTGCCAGCAGCCGAGAGAGGACACCCGCCTACGAGCAGTACTTC
TRBV7-2	NA	NA	TRBJ2-1	CASPGHPSSAYNEQFF	TGTGCCAGCCCCGGGCATCCTAGCTCTGCCTACAATGAGCAGTTCTTC
TRBV24-1	NA	NA	TRBJ2-1	CATSDRTVYNEQFF	TGTGCCACCAGTGACAGGACAGTATACAATGAGCAGTTCTTC
TRBV28	NA	TRBD2	TRBJ2-5	CASSLPRGVGETQYF	TGTGCCAGCAGTTTGCCGCGGGGGGTAGGAGAGACCCAGTACTTC
TRBV24-1	few	NA	TRBJ2-7	CATSKTATYEQYF	TGTGCCACCAGTAAGACAGCTACCTACGAGCAGTACTTC
TRBV15	NA	NA	TRBJ1-4	CATSRGQLNEKLFF	TGTGCCACCAGCAGAGGACAGCTTAATGAAAAACTGTTTTTT
TRBV10-3	once	TRBD1	TRBJ2-7	CAIRGQGASEQYF	TGTGCCATCAGGGGACAGGGGGCGTCCGAGCAGTACTTC
TRBV5-1	few	TRBD1	TRBJ2-7	CASSLERDRTYEQYF	TGCGCCAGCAGCTTGGAACGGGACAGAACCTACGAGCAGTACTTC
TRBV6-1	NA	TRBD1	TRBJ1-2	CASTPLGTGGEYGYGYTF	TGTGCCAGCACTCCATTGGGGACAGGGGGCGAGTATGGTTATGGCTACACCTTC
TRBV12-3/TRBV12-4	few	NA	TRBJ2-7	CASRVRTEGPYEQYF	TGTGCCAGCAGGGTAAGGACCGAGGGTCCCTACGAGCAGTACTTC
TRBV20-1	NA	TRBD1	TRBJ1-5	CSANRDRDNQPQHF	TGCAGTGCCAACCGGGACAGAGACAATCAGCCCCAGCATTTT
TRBV27	few	TRBD1	TRBJ2-3	CASSSSTGEREDTQYF	TGTGCCAGCAGTTCGTCGACAGGGGAAAGAGAGGATACGCAGTATTTT
TRBV12-3/TRBV12-4	NA	NA	TRBJ1-2	CASRTGRGDGYTF	TGTGCCAGCCGGACCGGACGAGGGGATGGCTACACCTTC
TRBV7-9	few	TRBD2	TRBJ2-7	CASSQLAGIDEQYF	TGTGCCAGCAGCCAACTAGCGGGGATCGACGAGCAGTACTTC
TRBV29-1	once	TRBD1	TRBJ2-4	CSVRIRDRGDIQYF	TGCAGCGTCAGAATTAGGGACAGGGGTGACATTCAGTACTTC
TRBV7-2	many	NA	TRBJ2-5	CASSLNFGETQYF	TGTGCCAGCAGCTTAAACTTTGGGGAGACCCAGTACTTC
TRBV7-2	NA	TRBD1	TRBJ2-4	CASSFHLQGAAKNIQYF	TGTGCCAGCAGCTTCCATCTACAGGGGGCGGCCAAAAACATTCAGTACTTC